The 28 T cell receptor beta chains below all came from one sample that was sequenced in a study of CD8 T cells in ankylosing spondylitis. General study points: A TCR beta motif of about 8 highly homologous variants appeared characteristic of ankylosing spondylitis blood.

Antigens of these TCRs are unknown. MiXCR was run by TCRdb on the 5' RACE reads, yielding one entry per CDR3 protein. The sample yields 220,000 or so distinct CDR3 sequences, approximately 16% seen once. The sequenced sample consisted of blood, either unsorted or a sorted T cell fraction (not recorded which). The receptor set was obtained from a male donor with ankylosing spondylitis.

This clonotype was seen a handful of times. The rearrangement links TRBV5-1 to TRBJ2-1; D remains ambiguous. The germline gives CDR1 SGHRS, CDR2 YFSETQ. The ends were cut back, 3 bases at V and 6 bases at J, with 10 bases in the middle. CDR3 length: 13 residues. CDR3 region: CASSSELFNEQFF. CDR3 in DNA: TGCGCCAGCAGCTCCGAATTATTCAATGAGCAGTTCTTC.

The CDR3 spells CASSQEVGSETQYF. CDR3 in DNA: TGTGCCAGCAGCCAAGAGGTGGGGTCAGAGACCCAGTACTTC. The gene calls are TRBV14 and TRBJ2-5, with D uncertain. Trimming shortened V by 0 bases and J by 4 bases, and 9 bases separated the two germline ends. The CDR3 spans 14 residues. Germline V gene data show CDR1 as SGHDN and CDR2 as FVKESK.

The chain uses TRBV20-1 and TRBJ2-5; TRBD1 is a possible D gene (5 bases). The ends were cut back, 3 bases at V and 7 bases at J, with 6 bases in the middle. This CDR3 spans 10 amino acids. Germline V gene data show CDR1 as DFQATT and CDR2 as SNEGSKA (reference sequence). CDR3 bases: TGCAGTGCTAGGCAGGGGACCCAGTACTTC. Translating it yields CSARQGTQYF.

This chain links TRBV7-9 with TRBJ2-7, with 8 positions matching TRBD2. CDR1 SEHNR and CDR2 FQNEAQ come from the germline V gene (reference sequence). This CDR3 comprises 16 residues. J was trimmed by 4 bases and V by 3 bases; bases with no gene match: 11. For the CDR3, the DNA is TGTGCCAGCAGCTTCCCCACGGGGGGGTTTCCTTACGAGCAGTACTTC. Translating it yields CASSFPTGGFPYEQYF.

The J gene is TRBJ2-7, the V gene TRBV20-1; the match to TRBD2 covers 10 bases. The CDR3 loop spans 15 amino acids. V trimming: 0 bases; J trimming: 3 bases; junction bases outside the gene matches: 5. CDR1 is DFQATT, CDR2 SNEGSKA, per germline (reference sequence). CDR3 loop: CSARDIGLAVYEQYF. In DNA form, the CDR3 reads TGCAGTGCTAGAGATATCGGACTAGCGGTCTACGAGCAGTACTTC.

This clonotype was found a few times. The chain recombines TRBV4-2 with TRBJ2-3, with 9 bases fitting TRBD2. V lost 1 base to trimming and J lost 0 bases; unmatched junction nucleotides: 8. The CDR3 is 18 amino acids. CDR1 LGHNA and CDR2 YNFKEQ come from the germline V gene. CDR3 in DNA: TGTGCCAGCAGCCAAGGCCGACTAGCGGTAGATAGCACAGATACGCAGTATTTT. Translating it yields CASSQGRLAVDSTDTQYF.

This rearrangement joins TRBV20-1 to TRBJ2-7; D is possibly TRBD2 (5 bases). Germline V lookup: CDR1 DFQATT, CDR2 SNEGSKA (reference sequence). The V end was cut by 4 bases, the J end by 7 bases, with 17 bases between. This CDR3 region has 13 residues. This CDR3 reads CSATPEGFLEQYF. For the CDR3, the DNA is TGCAGTGCTACCCCCGAGGGATTTTTGGAGCAGTACTTC.

This clonotype was seen a few times. The genes are TRBV7-9 and TRBJ2-1, with D unresolved. This CDR3 is 14 amino acids long. Germline CDR1 is SEHNR and CDR2 is FQNEAQ (reference sequence). V was trimmed by 2 bases and J by 0 bases, leaving 5 bases between them. The CDR3 here is CASSLSPSYNEQFF. DNA for the CDR3: TGTGCCAGCAGCTTAAGTCCCTCCTACAATGAGCAGTTCTTC.

V gene TRBV4-1 combines with J gene TRBJ2-7, with 7 bases matching TRBD1. This CDR3 has 15 residues. CDR1 and CDR2 (germline): MGHRA, YSYEKL. The junction had 5 bases not matched to a gene; V was cut back by 2 bases and J by 1 base. The CDR3 is CASSQSTGVSYEQYF. Written as DNA, the CDR3 is TGCGCCAGCAGCCAATCTACAGGGGTATCCTACGAGCAGTACTTC.

This clonotype was detected only a few times. V gene TRBV5-6 combines with J gene TRBJ1-2; D unresolved. Trimming removed 0 bases at V and 6 bases at J, with 12 bases between. This CDR3 has 14 amino acids. CDR1 SGHDT and CDR2 YYEEEE come from the germline V gene. This CDR3 reads CASSLELSRNGYTF. CDR3 coding DNA: TGTGCCAGCAGCTTGGAGCTTAGTAGGAATGGCTACACCTTC.

This clonotype has only a few counts. V gene TRBV12-3 or TRBV12-4 combines with J gene TRBJ2-5, with D tentatively TRBD1 (6 bases). This CDR3 is built from 14 residues. The V end was cut by 4 bases, the J end by 5 bases, with 14 bases between. CDR3 amino acids: CASSSGTSGETQYF. CDR3 coding DNA: TGTGCCAGCAGTTCCGGGACATCAGGGGAGACCCAGTACTTC.

This clonotype was counted a single time. The chain recombines TRBV28 with TRBJ2-2; 8 nucleotides match TRBD1. There are 15 residues in the CDR3. V dropped 3 bases and J dropped 2; count of bases not matched to a gene: 2. The V gene's germline CDR1 is MDHEN and CDR2 SYDVKM. CDR3 sequence reads: CASSFQGANTGELFF. The CDR3 DNA sequence: TGTGCCAGCAGTTTTCAGGGGGCTAACACCGGGGAGCTGTTTTTT.

This clonotype came up a few times. The chain carries TRBV27 and TRBJ1-6; maybe TRBD1 (6 bases). Trimming took 4 bases from V and 9 from J, leaving 10 bases between them. Per the germline V gene, CDR1 is MNHEY and CDR2 is SMNVEV (reference sequence). The CDR3 consists of 13 residues. CDR3 residues: CASSWGRGSPLHF. CDR3 nucleotide sequence: TGTGCCAGCAGTTGGGGCAGGGGTTCACCCCTCCACTTT.

In its sample, this clonotype was seen a few times. This chain links TRBV9 with TRBJ1-3, with D perhaps matching TRBD1 (6 bases). V lost 4 bases and J 3 bases, leaving 17 bases between the germline ends. The germline V gene encodes CDR1 SGDLS and CDR2 YYNGEE. The CDR3 has 16 residues. The CDR3 is CASSSPRTEIGNTIYF. The CDR3 DNA reads as TGTGCCAGCAGCTCCCCCCGGACAGAAATTGGAAACACCATATATTTT.

V and J are TRBV13 and TRBJ2-1; maybe TRBD2 (6 bases). CDR3 length: 12 residues. In germline, CDR1 is PRHDT, CDR2 FYEKMQ (reference sequence). The V end lost 1 base, the J end lost 9 bases, and 7 bases lay between the germline ends. CDR3 residues: CASSLAGVEQFF. CDR3 DNA: TGTGCCAGCAGCTTAGCGGGGGTTGAGCAGTTCTTC. The full variable domain, with the rest looked up from reference TRBV13 and TRBJ2-1, is AAGVIQSPRHLIKEKRETATLKCYPIPRHDTVYWYQQGPGQDPQFLISFYEKMQSDKGSIPDRFSAQQFSDYHSELNMSSLELGDSALYFCASSLAGVEQFFGPGTRLTVL.

The gene calls are TRBV4-2 and TRBJ2-7, with no clear D. Germline V CDR1 and CDR2: LGHNA, YNFKEQ. V shed 2 bases and J shed 4 bases, with 6 bases lying between them. This CDR3 region has 12 residues. CDR3 sequence reads: CASSQPNYEQYF. The CDR3 DNA is TGTGCCAGCAGCCAACCCAATTACGAGCAGTACTTC.

This clonotype occurred a few times. This chain links TRBV11-2 with TRBJ2-7, with D uncertain. In germline, CDR1 is SGHAT, CDR2 FQNNGV. V was pared by 5 bases and J by 4 bases, with 12 bases between. CDR3 size: 13 residues. The CDR3 DNA follows: TGTGCCAGCAGCCCTCCTGACAAGTACGAGCAGTACTTC. Translated, it gives CASSPPDKYEQYF.

This clonotype was seen ten or more times. The chain joins TRBV4-3 to TRBJ1-6, with 10 bases lining up with TRBD1. The germline V gene encodes CDR1 LGHNA and CDR2 YSLEER. V shed 0 bases and J 7 bases; nucleotides not matched to a gene: 12. This CDR3 contains 19 residues. CDR3 in DNA: TGCGCCAGCAGCCAAGATCGGAGGATGGACAGGGGGTACAATTCACCCCTCCACTTT. This encodes CASSQDRRMDRGYNSPLHF.

With regard to this clonotype: A junction end diverges from the germline sequence, so it may reflect a read error. V and J are TRBV2 and TRBJ2-5; perhaps TRBD1 as D (5 bases). This CDR3 has 12 residues. Germline assignment: CDR1 SNHLY and CDR2 FYNNEI. The chain's CDR3 is CASSPLWGPVVF. CDR3 coding DNA: TGTGCCAGCAGTCCCTTATGGGGCCCGGTAGTCTTC.

This clonotype has a handful of counts. The chain is built from TRBV4-1 and TRBJ1-1; D is uncertain. This CDR3 is 16 amino acids long. Trimming took off 1 base at V and 7 bases at J, with 19 bases between the two ends. Per germline, CDR1 MGHRA and CDR2 YSYEKL. DNA of the CDR3: TGCGCCAGCAGCCAAGTCGGCCTTATCCGGGTCCATGAAGCTTTCTTT. Encoded protein: CASSQVGLIRVHEAFF.

This clonotype was detected many times. The chain joins TRBV7-9 to TRBJ2-1; D not certain. The CDR3 is 15 amino acids. Per the germline V gene, CDR1 is SEHNR and CDR2 is FQNEAQ (reference sequence). V was shortened by 0 bases and J by 4 bases, with 10 bases between the two germline ends. The CDR3 bases are TGTGCCAGCAGCTTAGCCCAACTTAAATACAATGAGCAGTTCTTC. Protein: CASSLAQLKYNEQFF.

This clonotype was counted only a few times. The chain has TRBV4-1 and TRBJ2-7; D not resolved. Germline V lookup: CDR1 MGHRA, CDR2 YSYEKL. The CDR3 runs 14 residues. V lost 0 bases and J lost 3, with 9 bases in between. The CDR3 DNA is TGCGCCAGCAGCCAAGAAGACCCGAGCTACGAGCAGTACTTC. Translating gives CASSQEDPSYEQYF.

This chain uses TRBV27 with TRBJ1-5; the D gene is possibly TRBD1 (5 bases). V was cut by 0 bases and J by 1 base, with 10 bases left in between. The CDR3 length is 16 residues. The germline CDR1 and CDR2 sequences are MNHEY and SMNVEV (reference sequence). The CDR3 region is CASSLSPEGSNQPQHF. CDR3 nucleotide sequence: TGTGCCAGCAGTTTATCGCCGGAGGGGAGCAATCAGCCCCAGCATTTT.

At least ten counts were recorded for this clonotype. DNA of the CDR3: TGTGCCAGCAGTTTTGTGGCGAACAATGAGCAGTTCTTC. Protein sequence: CASSFVANNEQFF. The V call is TRBV28, the J call TRBJ2-1; D is unclear. CDR1 and CDR2 from the germline V gene are MDHEN and SYDVKM. Trimming stripped 3 bases from V and 5 bases from J, with 8 bases between. There are 13 residues in the CDR3.

This clonotype was seen a few times. This chain joins TRBV5-5 and TRBJ1-4; D ambiguous. The V gene lost 1 base and the J gene lost 4 bases, with 11 bases spanning the gap. Germline values: CDR1 SGHKS, CDR2 YYEKEE (reference sequence). The CDR3 totals 15 residues. The CDR3 DNA reads as TGTGCCAGCAGCTTGTTTTGGCCCGGTAATGAAAAACTGTTTTTT. It is translated as CASSLFWPGNEKLFF.

The CDR3 protein is CATSRRDSYEQYF. In DNA, the CDR3 is TGTGCCACCAGCAGGAGAGACAGCTACGAGCAGTACTTC. The chain carries TRBV15 and TRBJ2-7; maybe TRBD1 (5 bases). The CDR3 consists of 13 residues. The ends were cut back, 3 bases at V and 3 bases at J, with 9 bases in the middle. The germline CDR1 and CDR2 sequences are LNHNV and YYDKDF (reference sequence).

The rearrangement joins TRBV6-2 or TRBV6-3 to TRBJ2-6; TRBD1 matches 9 bases. There are 18 residues in the CDR3. The V gene end was trimmed by 2 bases and the J gene end by 0 bases; junction bases not matched to a gene: 5. Germline V lookup: CDR1 MNHEY, CDR2 SVGEGT. This CDR3 is CASSYVPGQGSGANVLTF. CDR3 coding DNA: TGTGCCAGCAGTTACGTCCCGGGACAGGGCTCTGGGGCCAACGTCCTGACTTTC.

This clonotype was picked up a small number of times. This chain links TRBV28 with TRBJ2-7; D is possibly TRBD1 (6 bases). The CDR3 spans 12 residues. CDR1 is MDHEN, CDR2 SYDVKM, per germline. Between the trimmed V and J ends, which lost 9 bases and 2 bases, there was a span of 11 bases. The CDR3 region is CARGRDTYEQYF. The CDR3 coding sequence is TGTGCCAGGGGCAGGGACACCTACGAGCAGTACTTC.